Listed below are T cell receptor beta chains from one sample, sequenced in a study of T cell responses to AZD1222 COVID-19 vaccine. The table came from immunoSEQ multiplex PCR; TCRdb's copy has only in-frame clones and leaves some out. The sample records under 200,000 clones, about 90% being singletons. The sample was peripheral blood, taken on day 0 of AZD1222 vaccination. Receptor source: an adult in good health. Each CDR3 is given with its conserved first and last residue. Fields, in order: V gene, clone size, D gene, J gene, CDR3 protein, CDR3 DNA. The D gene is left open where the match is weak. Size tells how often a clone was seen (once, few, many) or the class of an expanded clone, and some rows leave it out.

v_call: TRBV3-1/TRBV3-2
clone_size: NA
d_call: TRBD2
j_call: TRBJ2-1
cdr3_aa: CASSLGLAGIGEQFF
cdr3_nt: TGTGCCAGCAGCCTGGGACTAGCGGGGATTGGTGAGCAGTTCTTC

v_call: TRBV18
clone_size: NA
d_call: NA
j_call: TRBJ1-1
cdr3_aa: CASSPPGSSRGSAFF
cdr3_nt: TGTGCCAGCTCACCACCTGGTTCGTCCCGCGGTTCGGCTTTCTTT

v_call: TRBV2
clone_size: few
d_call: NA
j_call: TRBJ2-7
cdr3_aa: CASSEYRYEQYF
cdr3_nt: TGTGCCAGCAGTGAGTACAGGTACGAGCAGTACTTC

v_call: TRBV2
clone_size: NA
d_call: NA
j_call: TRBJ1-1
cdr3_aa: CASSEMAWDDAFF
cdr3_nt: TGTGCCAGCAGTGAAATGGCCTGGGACGACGCTTTCTTT

v_call: TRBV30
clone_size: NA
d_call: NA
j_call: TRBJ1-2
cdr3_aa: CAWTTGNYGYTF
cdr3_nt: TGTGCCTGGACCACAGGGAACTATGGCTACACCTTC

v_call: TRBV30
clone_size: NA
d_call: TRBD2
j_call: TRBJ2-6
cdr3_aa: CAWIGGAGANVLTF
cdr3_nt: TGTGCCTGGATTGGGGGGGCTGGGGCCAACGTCCTGACTTTC

v_call: TRBV6-5
clone_size: NA
d_call: TRBD1
j_call: TRBJ2-1
cdr3_aa: CASKSQGASGGEQFF
cdr3_nt: TGTGCCAGCAAGTCGCAGGGGGCGTCCGGCGGTGAGCAGTTCTTC

v_call: TRBV18
clone_size: NA
d_call: TRBD1
j_call: TRBJ1-1
cdr3_aa: CASSPGQGVNTEAFF
cdr3_nt: TGTGCCAGCTCACCGGGACAGGGTGTGAACACTGAAGCTTTCTTT

v_call: TRBV7-2
clone_size: NA
d_call: NA
j_call: TRBJ1-5
cdr3_aa: CASSPTWDQPQHF
cdr3_nt: TGTGCCAGCAGCCCAACCTGGGATCAGCCCCAGCATTTT

v_call: TRBV19
clone_size: NA
d_call: TRBD1
j_call: TRBJ2-5
cdr3_aa: CASSIYTGTGQETQYF
cdr3_nt: TGTGCCAGTAGTATATACACCGGGACAGGGCAAGAGACCCAGTACTTC

v_call: TRBV30
clone_size: NA
d_call: NA
j_call: TRBJ2-2
cdr3_aa: CAFLRGTKYTGELFF
cdr3_nt: TGTGCCTTTTTAAGGGGCACCAAATACACCGGGGAGCTGTTTTTT

v_call: TRBV28
clone_size: NA
d_call: NA
j_call: TRBJ2-1
cdr3_aa: CASLRLAEYNEQFF
cdr3_nt: TGTGCCAGTCTTAGATTAGCGGAATACAATGAGCAGTTCTTC

v_call: TRBV6-5
clone_size: NA
d_call: NA
j_call: TRBJ1-5
cdr3_aa: CASSSEGQPQHF
cdr3_nt: TGTGCCAGCAGTTCGGAGGGTCAGCCCCAGCATTTT

v_call: TRBV28
clone_size: NA
d_call: NA
j_call: TRBJ1-2
cdr3_aa: CASSDVIGYTF
cdr3_nt: TGTGCCAGCAGTGACGTAATTGGCTACACCTTC

v_call: TRBV6-6
clone_size: NA
d_call: NA
j_call: TRBJ1-1
cdr3_aa: CASSWDGLNTEAFF
cdr3_nt: TGTGCCAGCAGTTGGGACGGGCTGAACACTGAAGCTTTCTTT

v_call: TRBV5-1
clone_size: NA
d_call: NA
j_call: TRBJ2-6
cdr3_aa: CASSLDGNSGANVLTF
cdr3_nt: TGCGCCAGCAGCTTGGATGGAAACTCTGGGGCCAACGTCCTGACTTTC

v_call: TRBV7-2
clone_size: NA
d_call: NA
j_call: TRBJ1-5
cdr3_aa: CASSLEDSSNQPQHF
cdr3_nt: TGTGCCAGCAGCTTAGAGGACAGTAGCAATCAGCCCCAGCATTTT

v_call: TRBV15
clone_size: NA
d_call: TRBD1
j_call: TRBJ2-7
cdr3_aa: CATSRNRQGYEQYF
cdr3_nt: TGTGCCACCAGCAGAAACCGACAGGGCTACGAGCAGTACTTC

v_call: TRBV5-6
clone_size: NA
d_call: NA
j_call: TRBJ1-2
cdr3_aa: CASSLGGGNYGYTF
cdr3_nt: TGTGCCAGCAGCTTGGGCGGGGGTAACTATGGCTACACCTTC

v_call: TRBV5-1
clone_size: once
d_call: TRBD2
j_call: TRBJ2-4
cdr3_aa: CASRTGTSVPLAKNIQYF
cdr3_nt: TGCGCCAGCAGGACCGGGACTAGCGTGCCCCTAGCCAAAAACATTCAGTACTTC

v_call: TRBV3-1/TRBV3-2
clone_size: NA
d_call: NA
j_call: TRBJ2-3
cdr3_aa: CASSYGDTQYF
cdr3_nt: TGTGCCAGCAGCTACGGAGATACGCAGTATTTT

v_call: TRBV3-1/TRBV3-2
clone_size: NA
d_call: TRBD1
j_call: TRBJ1-2
cdr3_aa: CASSPTRQGNYGYTF
cdr3_nt: TGTGCCAGCAGCCCAACTAGACAGGGCAACTATGGCTACACCTTC

v_call: TRBV28
clone_size: NA
d_call: NA
j_call: TRBJ1-6
cdr3_aa: CASSLQGTHSPLHF
cdr3_nt: TGTGCCAGCAGTTTACAGGGAACGCATTCACCCCTCCACTTT

v_call: TRBV2
clone_size: NA
d_call: NA
j_call: TRBJ2-5
cdr3_aa: CASSGGRLQETQYF
cdr3_nt: TGTGCCAGCAGTGGGGGGCGACTTCAAGAGACCCAGTACTTC

v_call: TRBV18
clone_size: few
d_call: TRBD2
j_call: TRBJ2-6
cdr3_aa: CASSLNAGDGANVLTF
cdr3_nt: TGTGCCAGCTCACTCAACGCGGGGGATGGGGCCAACGTCCTGACTTTC

v_call: TRBV9
clone_size: NA
d_call: NA
j_call: TRBJ1-2
cdr3_aa: CASTHSGGQTGYTF
cdr3_nt: TGTGCCAGCACTCACTCCGGTGGGCAAACCGGCTACACCTTC

v_call: TRBV19
clone_size: NA
d_call: TRBD1
j_call: TRBJ1-2
cdr3_aa: CASSIPTGNYGYTF
cdr3_nt: TGTGCCAGTAGTATCCCGACAGGGAACTATGGCTACACCTTC

v_call: TRBV6-5
clone_size: NA
d_call: NA
j_call: TRBJ1-1
cdr3_aa: CATLLRADHTEAFF
cdr3_nt: TGTGCCACCCTCCTTAGGGCGGATCACACTGAAGCTTTCTTT

v_call: TRBV2
clone_size: NA
d_call: NA
j_call: TRBJ1-1
cdr3_aa: CASGWEQGSEAFF
cdr3_nt: TGTGCCAGCGGATGGGAACAGGGCTCTGAAGCTTTCTTT

v_call: TRBV11-2
clone_size: NA
d_call: NA
j_call: TRBJ1-1
cdr3_aa: CASRTVGGSTEAFF
cdr3_nt: TGTGCCAGCAGGACGGTGGGGGGGTCAACTGAAGCTTTCTTT

v_call: TRBV18
clone_size: NA
d_call: NA
j_call: TRBJ1-6
cdr3_aa: CASSRGSDNSPLHF
cdr3_nt: TGTGCCAGCTCACGAGGAAGTGATAATTCACCCCTCCACTTT